The 15 T cell receptor beta chains below come from one sample, sequenced in a study of blood T cell repertoires in COVID-19. TCRdb keeps only in-frame clones here, not all; method: immunoSEQ multiplex PCR. The table lists about 120,000 clones, approximately 80% of them singletons. Sequenced input: peripheral blood. Receptors were obtained from a human donor in a cohort sampled during active COVID-19.

V usage is TRBV28 and J usage is TRBJ2-7; 10 nucleotides agree with TRBD1. V was clipped by 5 bases and J by 2 bases; unmatched bases: 6. The CDR3 is made up of 15 amino acids. In germline, CDR1 is MDHEN, CDR2 SYDVKM. The CDR3 protein is CASSPGDRGPYEQYF. The CDR3 DNA is TGTGCCAGCAGTCCCGGGGACAGGGGCCCCTACGAGCAGTACTTC.

The chain links TRBV4-3 to TRBJ2-2, with 9 bases fitting TRBD2. CDR3 length: 15 residues. Germline V CDR1 and CDR2: LGHNA, YSLEER. Unmatched junction bases numbered 5, after V lost 4 bases and J lost 5 bases. CDR3 region: CASSPGLARTGELFF. The CDR3 coding sequence is TGCGCCAGCAGCCCGGGACTAGCTCGGACCGGGGAGCTGTTTTTT.

The chain uses TRBV28 and TRBJ1-5; D ambiguous. Germline CDR1 and CDR2: MDHEN and SYDVKM. The ends were cut back, 6 bases at V and 2 bases at J, with 14 bases in the middle. The CDR3 length is 15 residues. As DNA, the CDR3 is TGTGCCAGCAGCCCACCAGGAGGTGGCAATCAGCCCCAGCATTTT. Translated: CASSPPGGGNQPQHF.

CDR3 residues: CASSSTAGTRGTDTQYF. In DNA, the CDR3 is TGTGCCAGTAGTAGTACTGCCGGGACTCGCGGCACAGATACGCAGTATTTT. This chain links TRBV19 with TRBJ2-3; the D gene is possibly TRBD2 (6 bases). Germline CDR1 reads LNHDA; CDR2 reads SQIVND (reference sequence). This CDR3 has 17 residues. Trimming left V 4 bases short and J 1 base short, with 18 bases between.

In its sample, this clone was seen a few times. V usage is TRBV2 and J usage is TRBJ1-5, with 8 bases matching TRBD1. CDR3 length: 15 residues. Germline values: CDR1 SNHLY, CDR2 FYNNEI. Losses at the gene ends were 5 bases for V and 1 base for J; bases not matched to a gene: 4. CDR3 DNA: TGTGCCAGCAGTTTGGACAGGGTGAGCAATCAGCCCCAGCATTTT. It encodes CASSLDRVSNQPQHF. Full variable domain (remainder filled in from reference TRBV2 and TRBJ1-5): EPEVTQTPSHQVTQMGQEVILRCVPISNHLYFYWYRQILGQKVEFLVSFYNNEISEKSEIFDDQFSVERPDGSNFTLKIRSTKLEDSAMYFCASSLDRVSNQPQHFGDGTRLSIL.

This clone has only a few counts. This CDR3 is CASVGDSYNSPLHF. The DNA for the CDR3 is TGTGCTAGTGTCGGGGATTCCTATAATTCACCCCTCCACTTT. V usage is TRBV12-5 and J usage is TRBJ1-6; no reliable D call. The CDR3 consists of 14 residues. The V and J ends lost 7 bases and 1 base respectively, with 8 bases between them. The germline gives CDR1 LGHNT, CDR2 FRNRAP. Together with reference TRBV12-5 and TRBJ1-6, the CDR3 gives the full variable domain: DARVTQTPRHKVTEMGQEVTMRCQPILGHNTVFWYRQTMMQGLELLAYFRNRAPLDDSGMPKDRFSAEMPDATLATLKIQPSEPRDSAVYFCASVGDSYNSPLHFGNGTRLTVT.

This clone turned up a few times. The chain links TRBV13 to TRBJ2-7; 9 positions match TRBD2. The CDR3 is 16 residues long. Trimming at V came to 4 bases and at J to 3 bases, leaving 10 bases not matched to a gene. Germline lookup yields CDR1 PRHDT and CDR2 FYEKMQ (reference sequence). CDR3 coding DNA: TGTGCCAGCAGCTCCACGGGGCGGGGGGGAAACTACGAGCAGTACTTC. Residues: CASSSTGRGGNYEQYF.

This clone was seen a single time. The chain employs TRBV2 and TRBJ2-5; 7 nucleotides agree with TRBD1. V dropped 7 bases and J dropped 5; count of bases not matched to a gene: 4. The V gene's germline CDR1 is SNHLY and CDR2 FYNNEI. This CDR3 comprises 12 residues. CDR3 protein: CASNRGGETQYF. CDR3 coding DNA: TGTGCCAGCAACAGGGGCGGGGAGACCCAGTACTTC.

This chain connects TRBV2 to TRBJ1-2; the D is unclear. The V gene lost 0 bases and the J gene lost 6 bases, with 23 bases spanning the gap. The length of the CDR3 is 18 residues. Germline V gene data show CDR1 as SNHLY and CDR2 as FYNNEI. The CDR3, as DNA: TGTGCCAGCAGTGAAGCGCTTCGACTTTGGAATGGTTTTAATGGCTACACCTTC. It is translated as CASSEALRLWNGFNGYTF.

The J gene is TRBJ1-6, the V gene TRBV4-1; 7 bases fit TRBD1. After removal of 2 bases from V and 6 bases from J, the junction contained 4 bases not matched to a gene. The CDR3 length is 15 residues. Germline-derived CDR1 and CDR2 are MGHRA and YSYEKL. In DNA, the CDR3 is TGCGCCAGCAGCCAATTCCGGGACAGTAATTCACCCCTCCACTTT. As protein: CASSQFRDSNSPLHF.

The CDR3 loop reads CASSLDRTQETQYF. In DNA, the CDR3 is TGTGCCAGCAGCTTAGATCGGACACAAGAGACCCAGTACTTC. The chain links TRBV11-3 to TRBJ2-5; D may be TRBD1 (5 bases). This CDR3 has 14 amino acids. The V and J ends lost 0 bases and 2 bases respectively, with 7 bases between them. The germline gives CDR1 SGHNT, CDR2 YENEEA.

This chain links TRBV18 with TRBJ2-1; 7 nucleotides line up with TRBD1. CDR3 length: 17 amino acids. V lost 6 bases and J lost 4; bases outside the gene matches: 15. In germline, CDR1 is KGHSH, CDR2 LQKENI. CDR3 bases: TGTGCCAGCTCCCAGGAGGCTGGGACAGCACCTTACAATGAGCAGTTCTTC. Translating gives CASSQEAGTAPYNEQFF. The full variable domain, with the rest looked up from reference TRBV18 and TRBJ2-1, is NAGVMQNPRHLVRRRGQEARLRCSPMKGHSHVYWYRQLPEEGLKFMVYLQKENIIDESGMPKERFSAEFPKEGPSILRIQQVVRGDSAAYFCASSQEAGTAPYNEQFFGPGTRLTVL.

The CDR3 protein is CASSSYLQETQYF. The CDR3, as DNA: TGTGCCAGCAGCTCCTACTTACAAGAGACCCAGTACTTC. J is TRBJ2-5 and V is TRBV7-2, with unresolved D. The V gene's germline CDR1 is SGHTA and CDR2 FQGNSA. CDR3 length equals 13 residues. V shed 4 bases and J shed 2 bases, with 8 bases lying between them.

V usage is TRBV3-1 (or the pseudogene TRBV3-2) and J usage is TRBJ2-7; tentative D call: TRBD2 (5 bases). V was clipped by 1 base and J by 2 bases, with 15 bases between them. The germline V gene encodes CDR1 LGHDT and CDR2 YNNKEL (reference sequence). The CDR3 covers 16 residues. Here the CDR3 DNA reads TGTGCCAGCAGCCAAGTTTACTCGGACTCCCCCTACGAGCAGTACTTC. The encoded protein is CASSQVYSDSPYEQYF.

V is TRBV6-5 and J is TRBJ2-7; D uncertain. Trimming cost V 5 bases and J 0 bases, with 11 bases left between them. This CDR3 contains 14 residues. Germline CDR1 reads MNHEY; CDR2 reads SVGAGI. DNA of the CDR3: TGTGCCAGCAGTCCCACGTTTAGCTCCTACGAGCAGTACTTC. Translation: CASSPTFSSYEQYF.